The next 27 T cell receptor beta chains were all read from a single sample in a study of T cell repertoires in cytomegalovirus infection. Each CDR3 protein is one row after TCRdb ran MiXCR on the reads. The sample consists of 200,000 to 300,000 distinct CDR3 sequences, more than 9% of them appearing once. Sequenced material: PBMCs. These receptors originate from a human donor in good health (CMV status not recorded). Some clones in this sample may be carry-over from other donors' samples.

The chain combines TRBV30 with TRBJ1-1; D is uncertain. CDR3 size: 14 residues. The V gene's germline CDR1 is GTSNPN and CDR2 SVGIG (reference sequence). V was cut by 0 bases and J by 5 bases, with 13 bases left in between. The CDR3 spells CAWSVTARRTEAFF. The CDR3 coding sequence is TGTGCCTGGAGTGTAACTGCTCGGCGGACTGAAGCTTTCTTT.

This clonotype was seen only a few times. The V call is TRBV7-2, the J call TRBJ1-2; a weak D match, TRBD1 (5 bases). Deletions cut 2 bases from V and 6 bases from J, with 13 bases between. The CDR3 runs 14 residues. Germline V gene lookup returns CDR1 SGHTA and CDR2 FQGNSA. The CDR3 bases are TGTGCCAGCAGCTTAAGGCAGGGACTGGATGGCTACACCTTC. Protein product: CASSLRQGLDGYTF.

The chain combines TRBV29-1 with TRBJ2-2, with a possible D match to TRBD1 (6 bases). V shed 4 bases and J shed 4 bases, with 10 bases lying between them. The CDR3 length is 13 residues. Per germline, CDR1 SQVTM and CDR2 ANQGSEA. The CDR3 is CSVGGQGTGELFF. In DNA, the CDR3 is TGCAGCGTTGGGGGGCAAGGCACCGGGGAGCTGTTTTTT.

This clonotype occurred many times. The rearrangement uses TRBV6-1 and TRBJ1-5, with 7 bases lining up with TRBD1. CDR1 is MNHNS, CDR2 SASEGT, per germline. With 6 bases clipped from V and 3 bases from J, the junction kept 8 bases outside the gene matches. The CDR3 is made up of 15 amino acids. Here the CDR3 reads CASSSTGLANQPQHF. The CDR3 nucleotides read TGTGCCAGCAGCTCGACAGGGTTGGCCAATCAGCCCCAGCATTTT.

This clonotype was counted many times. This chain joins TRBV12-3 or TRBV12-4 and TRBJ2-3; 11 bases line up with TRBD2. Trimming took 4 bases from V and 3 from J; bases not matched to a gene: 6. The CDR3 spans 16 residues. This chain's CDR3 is CASSSSGTSGTDTQYF. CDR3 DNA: TGTGCCAGCAGTTCCTCCGGGACTAGCGGTACAGATACGCAGTATTTT.

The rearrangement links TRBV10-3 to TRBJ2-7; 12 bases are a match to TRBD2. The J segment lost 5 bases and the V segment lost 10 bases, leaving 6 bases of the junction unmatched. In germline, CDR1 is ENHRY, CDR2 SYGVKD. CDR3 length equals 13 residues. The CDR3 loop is CATRTSGNDEQYF. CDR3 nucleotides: TGTGCCACCCGGACTAGCGGGAACGACGAGCAGTACTTC.

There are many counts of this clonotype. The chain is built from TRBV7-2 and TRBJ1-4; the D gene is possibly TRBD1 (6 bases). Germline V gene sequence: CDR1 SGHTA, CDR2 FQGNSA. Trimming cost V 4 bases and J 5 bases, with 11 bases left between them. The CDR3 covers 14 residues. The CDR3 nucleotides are TGTGCCAGCAGCTATAGCGGACAGAATGAAAAACTGTTTTTT. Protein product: CASSYSGQNEKLFF.

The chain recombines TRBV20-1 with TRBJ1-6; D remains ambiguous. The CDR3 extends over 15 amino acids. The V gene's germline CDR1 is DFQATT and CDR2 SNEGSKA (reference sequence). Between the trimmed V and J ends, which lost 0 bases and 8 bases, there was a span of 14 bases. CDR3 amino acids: CSARDGVGRDSPLHF. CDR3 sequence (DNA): TGCAGTGCTAGAGATGGGGTCGGGCGAGATTCACCCCTCCACTTT.

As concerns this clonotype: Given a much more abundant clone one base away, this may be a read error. The CDR3 DNA reads as TGTGCCAGCAGCTCCCAGAGGACAGGGAGGGGGGGTACGCAGTATTTT. It codes for CASSSQRTGRGGTQYF. This chain joins TRBV7-2 and TRBJ2-3, with D perhaps matching TRBD1 (8 bases). The CDR3 spans 16 residues. V was trimmed by 4 bases and J by 8 bases, leaving 22 bases between them. Per germline, CDR1 SGHTA and CDR2 FQGNSA.

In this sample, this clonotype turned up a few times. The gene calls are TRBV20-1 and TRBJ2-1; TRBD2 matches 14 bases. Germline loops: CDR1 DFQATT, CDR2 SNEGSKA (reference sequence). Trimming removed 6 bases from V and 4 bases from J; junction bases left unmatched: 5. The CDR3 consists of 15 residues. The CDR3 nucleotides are TGCAGTGCCCCACGACTAGCGGGGGGGTACAATGAGCAGTTCTTC. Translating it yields CSAPRLAGGYNEQFF.

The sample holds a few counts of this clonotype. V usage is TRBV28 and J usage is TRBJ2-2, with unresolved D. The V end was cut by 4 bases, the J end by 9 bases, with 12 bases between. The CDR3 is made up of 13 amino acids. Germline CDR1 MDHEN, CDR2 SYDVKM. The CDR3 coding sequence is TGTGCCAGCAGTTCCCCAGGACGGAGGGAGCTGTTTTTT. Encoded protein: CASSSPGRRELFF.

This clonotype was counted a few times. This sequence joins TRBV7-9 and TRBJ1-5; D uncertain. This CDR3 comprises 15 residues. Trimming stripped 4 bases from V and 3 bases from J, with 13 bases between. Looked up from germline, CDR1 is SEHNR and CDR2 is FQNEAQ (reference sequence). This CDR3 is CASSSNGVINQPQHF. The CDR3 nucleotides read TGTGCCAGCAGCTCCAATGGGGTTATCAATCAGCCCCAGCATTTT. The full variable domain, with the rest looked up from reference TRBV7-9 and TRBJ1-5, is DTGVSQNPRHKITKRGQNVTFRCDPISEHNRLYWYRQTLGQGPEFLTYFQNEAQLEKSRLLSDRFSAERPKGSFSTLEIQRTEQGDSAMYLCASSSNGVINQPQHFGDGTRLSIL.

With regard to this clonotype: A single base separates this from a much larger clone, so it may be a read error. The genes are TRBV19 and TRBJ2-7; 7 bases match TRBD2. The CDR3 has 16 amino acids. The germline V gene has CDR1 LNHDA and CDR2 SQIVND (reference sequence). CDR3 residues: CASSPRSTAGGGERYF. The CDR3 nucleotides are TGTGCCAGTAGTCCGAGGTCCACCGCCGGCGGGGGAGAGCGGTACTTC.

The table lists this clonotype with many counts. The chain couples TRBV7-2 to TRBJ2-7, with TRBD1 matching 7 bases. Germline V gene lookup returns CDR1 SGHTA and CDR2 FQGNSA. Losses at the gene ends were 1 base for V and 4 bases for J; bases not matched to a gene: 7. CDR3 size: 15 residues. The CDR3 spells CASSLDRGRRYEQYF. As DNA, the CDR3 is TGTGCCAGCAGCTTAGACAGGGGCAGGAGATACGAGCAGTACTTC. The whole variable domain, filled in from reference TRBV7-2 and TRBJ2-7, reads GAGVSQSPSNKVTEKGKDVELRCDPISGHTALYWYRQSLGQGLEFLIYFQGNSAPDKSGLPSDRFSAERTGGSVSTLTIQRTQQEDSAVYLCASSLDRGRRYEQYFGPGTRLTVT.

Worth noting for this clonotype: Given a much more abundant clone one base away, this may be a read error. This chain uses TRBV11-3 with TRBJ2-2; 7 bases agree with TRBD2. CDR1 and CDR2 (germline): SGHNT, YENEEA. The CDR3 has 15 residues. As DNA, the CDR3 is TGTGCCTGCAGCTTCCCCCGGACTAGTACCGGGGAGCTGTTTTTT. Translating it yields CACSFPRTSTGELFF.

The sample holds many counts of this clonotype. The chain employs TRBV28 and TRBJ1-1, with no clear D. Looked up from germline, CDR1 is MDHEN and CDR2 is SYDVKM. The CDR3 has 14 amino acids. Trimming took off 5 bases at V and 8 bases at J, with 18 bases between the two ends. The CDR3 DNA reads TGTGCCAGCAGTCCCCCAGGCGGGAGGTTCGAAGCTTTCTTT. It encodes CASSPPGGRFEAFF.

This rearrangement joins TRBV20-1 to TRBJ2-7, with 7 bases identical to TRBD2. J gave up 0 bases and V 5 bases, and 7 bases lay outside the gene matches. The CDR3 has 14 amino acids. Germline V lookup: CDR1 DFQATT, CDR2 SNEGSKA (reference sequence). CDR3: CSALTSRNSYEQYF. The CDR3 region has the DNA TGCAGTGCTTTGACTAGCAGGAACTCCTACGAGCAGTACTTC.

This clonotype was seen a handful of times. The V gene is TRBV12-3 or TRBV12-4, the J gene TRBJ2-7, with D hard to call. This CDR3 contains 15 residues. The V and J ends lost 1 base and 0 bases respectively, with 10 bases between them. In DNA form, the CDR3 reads TGTGCCAGCAGTTTAGAGCTGGATCCCTCCTACGAGCAGTACTTC. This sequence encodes CASSLELDPSYEQYF.

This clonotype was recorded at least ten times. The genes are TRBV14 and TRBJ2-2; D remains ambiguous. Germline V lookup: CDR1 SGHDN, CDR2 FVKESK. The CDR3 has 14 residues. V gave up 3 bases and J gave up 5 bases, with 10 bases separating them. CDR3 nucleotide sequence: TGTGCCAGCAGCCAGGATATCGGGACCGGGGAGCTGTTTTTT. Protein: CASSQDIGTGELFF.

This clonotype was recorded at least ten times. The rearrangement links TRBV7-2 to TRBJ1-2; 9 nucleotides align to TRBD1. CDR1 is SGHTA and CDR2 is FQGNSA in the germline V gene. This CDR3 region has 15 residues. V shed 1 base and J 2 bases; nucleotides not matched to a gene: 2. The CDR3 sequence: CASSLEQGANYGYTF. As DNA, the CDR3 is TGTGCCAGCAGCTTAGAACAGGGGGCCAACTATGGCTACACCTTC.

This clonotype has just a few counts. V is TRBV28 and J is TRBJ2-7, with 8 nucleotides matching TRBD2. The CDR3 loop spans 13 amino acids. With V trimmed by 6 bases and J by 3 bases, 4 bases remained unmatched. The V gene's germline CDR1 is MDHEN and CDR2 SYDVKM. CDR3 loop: CASRLGGGYEQYF. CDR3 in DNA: TGTGCCAGCAGGCTCGGGGGGGGCTACGAGCAGTACTTC. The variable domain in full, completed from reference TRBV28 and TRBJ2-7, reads DVKVTQSSRYLVKRTGEKVFLECVQDMDHENMFWYRQDPGLGLRLIYFSYDVKMKEKGDIPEGYSVSREKKERFSLILESASTNQTSMYLCASRLGGGYEQYFGPGTRLTVT.

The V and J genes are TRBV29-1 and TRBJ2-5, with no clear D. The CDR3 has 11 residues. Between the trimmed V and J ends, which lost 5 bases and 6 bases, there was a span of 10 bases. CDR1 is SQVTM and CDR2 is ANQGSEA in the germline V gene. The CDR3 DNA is TGCAGCGTTCTGACGGCACAGACCCAGTACTTC. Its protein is CSVLTAQTQYF.

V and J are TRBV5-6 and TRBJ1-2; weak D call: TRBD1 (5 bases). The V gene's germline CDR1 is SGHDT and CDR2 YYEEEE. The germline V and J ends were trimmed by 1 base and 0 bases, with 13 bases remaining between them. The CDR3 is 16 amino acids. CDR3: CASSLYRDDTNYGYTF. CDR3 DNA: TGTGCCAGCAGCTTGTACCGGGACGATACTAACTATGGCTACACCTTC.

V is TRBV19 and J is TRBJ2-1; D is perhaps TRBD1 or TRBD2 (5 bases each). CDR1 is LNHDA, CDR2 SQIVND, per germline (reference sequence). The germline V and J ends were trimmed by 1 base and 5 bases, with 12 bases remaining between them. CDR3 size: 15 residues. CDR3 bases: TGTGCCAGTAGTATAGTGGGGACGGCAGACAATGAGCAGTTCTTC. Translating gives CASSIVGTADNEQFF.

The CDR3 DNA reads as TGTGCCAGCAGCCAAGTTCCGGGGGGAGGCCAAGAGACCCAGTACTTC. The encoded protein is CASSQVPGGGQETQYF. V gene TRBV3-1 combines with J gene TRBJ2-5; TRBD2 agrees at 7 bases. V dropped 1 base and J dropped 1; count of bases not matched to a gene: 6. In germline, CDR1 is LGHDT, CDR2 YNNKEL (reference sequence). This CDR3 has 16 residues.

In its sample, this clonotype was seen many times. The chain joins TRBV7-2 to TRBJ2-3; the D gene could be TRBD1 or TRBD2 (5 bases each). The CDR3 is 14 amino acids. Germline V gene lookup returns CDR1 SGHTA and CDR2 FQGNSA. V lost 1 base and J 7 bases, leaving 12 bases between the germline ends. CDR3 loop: CASSLDGGSNTQYF. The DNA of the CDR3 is TGTGCCAGCAGCTTAGATGGGGGAAGCAATACGCAGTATTTT.

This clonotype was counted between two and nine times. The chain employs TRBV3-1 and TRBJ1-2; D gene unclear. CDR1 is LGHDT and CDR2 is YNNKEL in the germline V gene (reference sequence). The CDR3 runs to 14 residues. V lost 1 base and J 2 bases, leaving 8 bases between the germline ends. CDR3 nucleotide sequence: TGTGCCAGCAGCCAAGGAGGTGTGAACTATGGCTACACCTTC. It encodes CASSQGGVNYGYTF.